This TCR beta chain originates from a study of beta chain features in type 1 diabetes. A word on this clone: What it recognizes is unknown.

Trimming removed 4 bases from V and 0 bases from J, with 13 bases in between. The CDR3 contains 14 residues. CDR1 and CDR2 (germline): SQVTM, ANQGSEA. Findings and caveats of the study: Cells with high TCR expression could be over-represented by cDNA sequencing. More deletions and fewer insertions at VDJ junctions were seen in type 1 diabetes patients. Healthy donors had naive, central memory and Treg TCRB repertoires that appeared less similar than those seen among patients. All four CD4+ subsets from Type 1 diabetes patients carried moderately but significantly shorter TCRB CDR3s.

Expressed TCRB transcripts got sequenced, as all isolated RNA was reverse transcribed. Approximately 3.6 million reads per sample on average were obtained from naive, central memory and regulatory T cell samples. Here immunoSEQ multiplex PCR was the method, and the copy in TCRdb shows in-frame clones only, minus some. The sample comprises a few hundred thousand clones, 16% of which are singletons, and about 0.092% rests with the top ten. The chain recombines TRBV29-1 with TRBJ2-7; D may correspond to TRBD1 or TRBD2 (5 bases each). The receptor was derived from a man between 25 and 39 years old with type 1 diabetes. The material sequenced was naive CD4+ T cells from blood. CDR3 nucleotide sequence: TGCAGCGTTGTCCGGGACGGTGGCTCCTACGAGCAGTACTTC. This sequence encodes CSVVRDGGSYEQYF.